The 15 T cell receptor beta chains reported below all come from one sample, sequenced in a study of shared clonotypes between healthy human individuals. The repertoire was sequenced with immunoSEQ multiplex PCR; TCRdb's copy has only in-frame clones and lacks some. The data hold 2.3 million or so clones, with approximately 93% observed a single time. The sample was naive CD4+ T cells from PBMCs. The subset: CD45RA+ positively selected. These receptors originate from a man between 18 and 29 years old in good health. Some clones in this sample may be carry-over from other donors' samples.

This clone appeared once. The chain recombines TRBV7-9 with TRBJ2-7; D might be TRBD2 (7 bases). From germline, CDR1 is SEHNR and CDR2 FQNEAQ (reference sequence). There are 14 residues in the CDR3. The V and J ends lost 3 bases and 4 bases respectively, with 13 bases between them. The CDR3, as DNA: TGTGCCAGCAGCTTCCAAGGGGGAGGGTACGAGCAGTACTTC. Protein: CASSFQGGGYEQYF. The full variable domain, rest sourced from reference TRBV7-9 and TRBJ2-7, is DTGVSQNPRHKITKRGQNVTFRCDPISEHNRLYWYRQTLGQGPEFLTYFQNEAQLEKSRLLSDRFSAERPKGSFSTLEIQRTEQGDSAMYLCASSFQGGGYEQYFGPGTRLTVT.

The chain joins TRBV30 to TRBJ1-1; 10 bases match TRBD1. Looked up from germline, CDR1 is GTSNPN and CDR2 is SVGIG (reference sequence). There are 13 residues in the CDR3. V was clipped by 0 bases and J by 6 bases; unmatched bases: 1. CDR3 region: CAWSVGQGPEAFF. The DNA of the CDR3 is TGTGCCTGGAGTGTGGGACAGGGGCCTGAAGCTTTCTTT.

The chain combines TRBV10-3 with TRBJ2-3; perhaps TRBD1 as D (5 bases). The V end was cut by 3 bases, the J end by 2 bases, with 9 bases between. Germline V lookup: CDR1 ENHRY, CDR2 SYGVKD. This CDR3 comprises 14 residues. The CDR3 DNA follows: TGTGCCATCAGTGACGGCAGGGCCACAGATACGCAGTATTTT. Translated: CAISDGRATDTQYF.

This chain uses TRBV7-8 with TRBJ1-6, with a weak D call TRBD1 (6 bases). The germline gives CDR1 SGHVS, CDR2 FQNEAQ. V was pared by 2 bases and J by 5 bases, with 10 bases between. The CDR3 is 15 residues long. In DNA form, the CDR3 reads TGTGCCAGCAGCTTATCCGGACAGAATAATTCACCCCTCCACTTT. Translation gives CASSLSGQNNSPLHF.

The J gene is TRBJ2-6, the V gene TRBV11-2; 10 positions match TRBD2. There are 18 residues in the CDR3. Per germline, CDR1 SGHAT and CDR2 FQNNGV. The J segment lost 0 bases and the V segment lost 2 bases, leaving 4 bases of the junction unmatched. The CDR3 bases are TGTGCCAGCAGCTTACTAGCGGGAGCCCGCTCTGGGGCCAACGTCCTGACTTTC. Protein: CASSLLAGARSGANVLTF.

The chain links TRBV21-1 to TRBJ2-7; the table calls TRBD2, which could not be checked here. TRBV21-1 is listed as a pseudogene. The CDR3 has 13 residues. As DNA, the CDR3 is TGTGCCAGCAGCCGCGGGAGATTGTACGAGCAGTACTTC. Protein product: CASSRGRLYEQYF.

This rearrangement joins TRBV2 to TRBJ2-2; no reliable D call. V was clipped by 6 bases and J by 0 bases, with 8 bases between them. Germline assignment: CDR1 SNHLY and CDR2 FYNNEI. This CDR3 has 14 amino acids. The DNA of the CDR3 is TGTGCCAGCAGCCCACAGACGAACACCGGGGAGCTGTTTTTT. As protein: CASSPQTNTGELFF.

As to this clone: Different DNA sequences within this sample yield the same CDR3. The CDR3 DNA reads as TGTGCCAGCAGCTTAGGGACTAACTACGAGCAGTACTTC. This translates into CASSLGTNYEQYF. J is TRBJ2-7 and V is TRBV11-3; possibly TRBD2 for D (6 bases). The CDR3 has 13 residues. Trimming stripped 1 base from V and 3 bases from J, with 7 bases between. The germline CDR1 and CDR2 sequences are SGHNT and YENEEA.

As DNA, the CDR3 is TGTGCCAGCGGGAGGCGCGCAACTAATGAAAAACTGTTTTTT. This sequence encodes CASGRRATNEKLFF. The chain carries TRBV7-9 and TRBJ1-4; D is undetermined. The CDR3 totals 14 residues. Germline V gene lookup returns CDR1 SEHNR and CDR2 FQNEAQ (reference sequence). Trimming took off 8 bases at V and 0 bases at J, with 10 bases between the two ends.

A remark on this clone: Within the sample, other DNA sequences also encode this same CDR3. The genes are TRBV30 and TRBJ1-5; 7 bases line up with TRBD1. The CDR3 sequence is 13 residues long. The V segment lost 4 bases and the J segment 7 bases; nucleotides outside the gene matches: 7. Germline V CDR1 and CDR2: GTSNPN, SVGIG (reference sequence). The CDR3 sequence is CAWTPGGGQPQHF. The CDR3 coding sequence is TGTGCCTGGACCCCAGGGGGGGGCCAGCCCCAGCATTTT. Combining the CDR3 with reference TRBV30 and TRBJ1-5 gives the whole variable domain SQTIHQWPATLVQPVGSPLSLECTVEGTSNPNLYWYRQAAGRGLQLLFYSVGIGQISSEVPQNLSASRPQDRQFILSSKKLLLSDSGFYLCAWTPGGGQPQHFGDGTRLSIL.

This chain uses TRBV11-2 with TRBJ1-3; D gene ambiguous. The CDR3 consists of 19 residues. The germline CDR1 and CDR2 sequences are SGHAT and FQNNGV. V was clipped by 4 bases and J by 0 bases, with 22 bases between them. CDR3 DNA: TGTGCCAGCAGCTCAACTCCCCAGCGTACTATTGACTCTGGAAACACCATATATTTT. It translates to CASSSTPQRTIDSGNTIYF.

The rearrangement uses TRBV19 and TRBJ2-2; D is unresolved. This CDR3 is built from 13 residues. Germline V lookup: CDR1 LNHDA, CDR2 SQIVND (reference sequence). The germline V and J ends were trimmed by 5 bases and 6 bases, with 10 bases remaining between them. CDR3 nucleotides: TGTGCCAGTAGTTTGGGTTTTGCCGGGGAGCTGTTTTTT. This translates into CASSLGFAGELFF.

The rearrangement links TRBV25-1 to TRBJ1-3; D is unclear. CDR3 length equals 15 residues. Trimming pared 2 bases from V and 0 bases from J, leaving 8 bases between. In germline, CDR1 is MGHDK, CDR2 SYGVNS. DNA of the CDR3: TGTGCCAGCAGTGAAGGTCCCCTCTCTGGAAACACCATATATTTT. Protein: CASSEGPLSGNTIYF.

The chain couples TRBV19 to TRBJ2-7; TRBD2 might be the D (6 bases). Germline CDR1 is LNHDA and CDR2 is SQIVND (reference sequence). The CDR3 has 15 residues. V gave up 1 base and J gave up 6 bases, with 16 bases separating them. The CDR3 nucleotides are TGTGCCAGTAGTATAGCGGGCGGGAAGGTCGGCGAGCAGTACTTC. Its translation: CASSIAGGKVGEQYF.

The chain has TRBV7-3 and TRBJ2-7; 14 bases line up with TRBD2. The CDR3 has 16 residues. The trim removed 4 bases at V and 6 bases at J, leaving 8 bases unmatched. The germline V gene encodes CDR1 SGHTA and CDR2 FQGTGA. For the CDR3, the DNA is TGTGCCAGCAGCTACCCCGGGACTAGCGGGAGAATCGAGCAGTACTTC. This codes for CASSYPGTSGRIEQYF.